The clone carrying this TCR beta chain was recorded a few times. Its antigen is still unknown. Germline V gene data show CDR1 as MNHNY and CDR2 as SVGAGI (reference sequence). CDR3 length: 17 residues. Between the trimmed V and J ends, which lost 0 bases and 0 bases, there was a span of 11 bases. TCRdb reprocessed the 5' RACE reads via MiXCR and lists one record per CDR3 protein. The data contain more than 300,000 distinct CDR3 sequences, more than 13% of them seen just once; the ten biggest clones take up roughly a fifth. The data originate from a study of T-cell memory formation after mild COVID-19. Study-wide context: Largely donor-specific TCR clusters were found. Whole-study results and caveats: Mainly in CM and EM were contracting CD4+ clones; CD8+ were in EMRA. Clones shrinking between day 15 and 85 showed a balanced CD4/CD8 split, and those that grew later tilted toward CD4+.

The sequenced sample was PBMCs or a T cell subset sorted from them (not recorded which). The clonotype originates from a young man who had mild COVID-19 (a few samples of this study predate the infection). Cell type and time point are not known. The rearrangement links TRBV6-6 to TRBJ1-4; D is possibly TRBD1 (6 bases). CDR3 protein: CASSYSTGLTTNEKLFF. The CDR3 nucleotides are TGTGCCAGCAGTTACTCGACAGGATTAACAACTAATGAAAAACTGTTTTTT.